This T cell receptor beta chain came from a study of post-analysis software for immune sequencing data. Study-wide results and caveats: About 5 TRBV segments, including TRBV5-6, TRBV5-1 and TRBV20-1, were more frequent in patients than controls.

Unique molecular identifiers were built into the TCR beta cDNA libraries. TCRdb reprocessed the PCR reads with MiXCR, giving one entry per CDR3 protein. The data show some 800,000 distinct CDR3 sequences, about 45% seen once. The CDR3 is 14 residues long. Germline CDR1 reads SQVTM; CDR2 reads ANQGSEA. Trimming pared 6 bases from V and 0 bases from J, leaving 15 bases between. Regarding this clonotype: Its antigen is as yet unknown. The CDR3 ends on some other residue instead of the conserved phenylalanine or tryptophan, so this is likely a read error.

This receptor was taken from a girl aged 5 to 17 with multiple sclerosis. The sample was blood. V is TRBV29-1 and J is TRBJ2-7; a weak D match, TRBD2 (6 bases). The CDR3 loop is CSVAGTESSYEQYS. CDR3 nucleotides: TGCAGCGTCGCCGGGACTGAGAGCTCCTACGAGCAGTACTCC.